The present T cell receptor beta chain was sequenced within a study of T-cell reconstitution after alpha-beta-depleted transplantation in children. Germline lookup yields CDR1 SNHLY and CDR2 FYNNEI. The CDR3 runs to 15 residues. Deletions cut 0 bases from V and 7 bases from J, with 16 bases between. Preparing the TCRbeta library involved the use of unique molecular identifiers. TCRdb re-analysed the PCR reads in MiXCR, keeping a single row per CDR3 protein. The sample has some 200,000 distinct CDR3 sequences, about 9.5% seen once. This clonotype originated in a human donor who donated a stem cell graft to a child with acute lymphoblastic leukemia. This sequence joins TRBV2 and TRBJ2-7, with a tentative D call TRBD1 (6 bases). The sequences come from PBMCs from the stem cell graft donor, collected from the stem cell graft. CDR3 DNA sequence: TGTGCCAGCAGTGAAGCAGGGGGATCAACCGGAGAGCAGTACTTC. Its protein is CASSEAGGSTGEQYF.